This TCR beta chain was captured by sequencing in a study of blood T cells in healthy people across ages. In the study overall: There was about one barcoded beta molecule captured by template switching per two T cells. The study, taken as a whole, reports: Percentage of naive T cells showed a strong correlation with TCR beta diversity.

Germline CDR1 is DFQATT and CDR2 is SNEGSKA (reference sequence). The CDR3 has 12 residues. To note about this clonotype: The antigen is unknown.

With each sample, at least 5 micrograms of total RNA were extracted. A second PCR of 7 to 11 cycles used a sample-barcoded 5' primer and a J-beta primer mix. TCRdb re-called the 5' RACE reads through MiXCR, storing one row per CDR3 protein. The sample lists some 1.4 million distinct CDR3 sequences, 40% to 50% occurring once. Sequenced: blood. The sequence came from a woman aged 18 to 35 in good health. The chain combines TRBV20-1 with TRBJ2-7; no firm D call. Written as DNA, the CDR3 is TGCAGCAGCCCAGGTCAAGGATACGAGCAGTACTTC. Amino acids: CSSPGQGYEQYF.